This TCR beta chain was identified in a study of blood T cell repertoires in COVID-19. Study context: Nucleic acid was either cDNA or gDNA, and it came from T cells, B-cell-depleted T cells, or PBMCs.

Germline loops: CDR1 MNHEY, CDR2 SVGAGI. V dropped 4 bases and J dropped 9; count of bases not matched to a gene: 9. CDR3 length: 14 residues. Methods used by the authors: Nucleated cell counts were estimated from reference gene primer amplification. Clones were read by immunoSEQ multiplex PCR, and TCRdb kept only the in-frame ones, dropping some. The D gene and trimming were derived from the DNA, and the V and J assignments and clone size from that table. The sample shows some 200,000 clones, 87% of them seen only once. Seattle-derived patients entered the study during active infection and were followed longitudinally.

The sample was peripheral blood. The TCR originated in a woman in her 70s with COVID-19, enrolled during active disease. The chain recombines TRBV6-5 with TRBJ2-1; 7 bases are a match to TRBD2. CDR3 loop: CASSSGTIITEQFF. The CDR3 bases are TGTGCCAGCAGTTCCGGGACTATCATCACTGAGCAGTTCTTC.